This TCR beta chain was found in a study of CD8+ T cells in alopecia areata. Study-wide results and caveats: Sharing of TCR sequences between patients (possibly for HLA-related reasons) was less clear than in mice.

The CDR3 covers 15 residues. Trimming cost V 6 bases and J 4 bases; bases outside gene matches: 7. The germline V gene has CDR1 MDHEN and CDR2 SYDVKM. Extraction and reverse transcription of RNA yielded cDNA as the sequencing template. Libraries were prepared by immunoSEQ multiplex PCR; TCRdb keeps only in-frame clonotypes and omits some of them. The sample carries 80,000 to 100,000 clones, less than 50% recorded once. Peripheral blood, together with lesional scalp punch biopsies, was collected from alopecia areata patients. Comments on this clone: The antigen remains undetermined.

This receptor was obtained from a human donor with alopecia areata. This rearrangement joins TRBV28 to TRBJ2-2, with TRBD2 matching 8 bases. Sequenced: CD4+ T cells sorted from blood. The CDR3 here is CASRSGTSGTGELFF. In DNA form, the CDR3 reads TGTGCCAGCAGGAGCGGTACTAGCGGCACCGGGGAGCTGTTTTTT.